These 7 T cell receptor beta chains were sequenced from one sample in a study of blood T cells in healthy people across ages. With a J-beta primer mix and a sample-barcoded 5' primer, a second PCR ran roughly 6 to 11 cycles. One entry per CDR3 protein, called by TCRdb with MiXCR from the 5' RACE reads. Altogether over 700,000 distinct CDR3 sequences are present, about 55% being singletons, with the ten largest covering about 38%. Material for sequencing was blood. These receptors were taken from a man older than 75 in good health.

The rearrangement joins TRBV29-1 to TRBJ2-3, with TRBD1 matching over 7 bases. The germline gives CDR1 SQVTM, CDR2 ANQGSEA. The junction had 3 bases not matched to a gene; V was cut back by 5 bases and J by 4 bases. The CDR3 covers 12 residues. The DNA for the CDR3 is TGCAGCGTTACAGGGGTAGCAGATACGCAGTATTTT. It translates to CSVTGVADTQYF.

V usage is TRBV27 and J usage is TRBJ2-1; 13 positions match TRBD2. The germline V gene has CDR1 MNHEY and CDR2 SMNVEV (reference sequence). The CDR3 is made up of 17 amino acids. J was trimmed by 4 bases and V by 4 bases; bases with no gene match: 7. The CDR3 loop is CASSSGLAGRAYNEQFF. In DNA form, the CDR3 reads TGTGCCAGCAGTTCGGGACTAGCGGGACGAGCTTACAATGAGCAGTTCTTC.

The chain joins TRBV28 to TRBJ1-2; D unclear. Trimming removed 3 bases from V and 4 bases from J, with 6 bases in between. CDR1 and CDR2 (germline): MDHEN, SYDVKM. The CDR3 length is 12 residues. CDR3 nucleotides: TGTGCCAGCAGTTTCGAGTCCTATGGCTACACCTTC. Translated, it gives CASSFESYGYTF.

The genes are TRBV24-1 and TRBJ2-5; 7 bases line up with TRBD1. The J call may be faulty, since TRBJ2-7 better matches the DNA end. This CDR3 has 15 amino acids. The germline V gene encodes CDR1 KGHDR and CDR2 SFDVKD. DNA of the CDR3: TGTGCCACCAGTGACCAACCGGGACAGTTGCACGAGCAGTACTTC. Translated, it gives CATSDQPGQLHEQYF.

The V gene is TRBV12-3 or TRBV12-4, the J gene TRBJ1-2, with D uncertain. The CDR3 spans 13 residues. The V end was cut by 6 bases, the J end by 7 bases, with 15 bases between. In nucleotides, the CDR3 is TGTGCCAGCAGGGGAGTGGGAGGGAGTGGCTACACCTTC. As protein: CASRGVGGSGYTF.

The V call is TRBV5-1, the J call TRBJ1-2, with a weak D call TRBD1 (5 bases). The CDR3 totals 13 residues. The V end lost 3 bases, the J end lost 7 bases, and 13 bases lay between the germline ends. The germline V gene has CDR1 SGHRS and CDR2 YFSETQ. CDR3 in DNA: TGCGCCAGCAGCTCGCCCGGGGCGTTTGGCTACACCTTC. Translation: CASSSPGAFGYTF.

This clonotype was detected only a few times. The rearrangement uses TRBV4-1 and TRBJ2-4, with 8 bases identical to TRBD2. The J call may be incorrect, as the DNA end agrees better with TRBJ2-7. CDR3 length: 14 residues. Germline V lookup: CDR1 MGHRA, CDR2 YSYEKL. The CDR3, as DNA: TGCGCCAGCAGCCAACGGCGGGAGGCCTACGAGCAGTACTTC. Residues: CASSQRREAYEQYF.